The 7 T cell receptor beta chains reported below all come from one sample, sequenced in a study of cytomegalovirus exposure and HLA in healthy donors. The primer mix had 60 Vbeta and 13 Jbeta primers. The table came from immunoSEQ multiplex PCR; TCRdb's copy has only in-frame clones and leaves some out. The repertoire holds about 110,000 clones, with more than 65% as singletons. Source material: PBMCs. These receptors were taken from a man between 35 and 55 years old in good health and CMV-seropositive.

The CDR3 DNA follows: TGTGCCAGCAGTGACGGCAGGGTAGAAAAACTGTTTTTT. It is translated as CASSDGRVEKLFF. This chain joins TRBV6-5 and TRBJ1-4, with D perhaps matching TRBD1 (5 bases). Trimming stripped 5 bases from V and 8 bases from J, with 12 bases between. The CDR3 is 13 amino acids. Germline lookup yields CDR1 MNHEY and CDR2 SVGAGI.

This rearrangement joins TRBV7-6 to TRBJ2-5, with D tentatively TRBD2 (6 bases). Trimming took off 0 bases at V and 7 bases at J, with 12 bases between the two ends. Germline values: CDR1 SGHVS, CDR2 FNYEAQ. The CDR3 loop spans 14 amino acids. The CDR3 sequence: CASSLAGGAATQYF. The CDR3 region has the DNA TGTGCCAGCAGCTTAGCAGGAGGGGCCGCGACCCAGTACTTC.

This chain connects TRBV15 to TRBJ2-5, with D maybe TRBD1 (6 bases). CDR3 length equals 12 residues. V lost 2 bases and J lost 5, with 6 bases in between. Germline V gene sequence: CDR1 LNHNV, CDR2 YYDKDF (reference sequence). CDR3 residues: CATSRTGETQYF. DNA for the CDR3: TGTGCCACCAGCAGAACAGGGGAGACCCAGTACTTC.

V usage is TRBV28 and J usage is TRBJ2-3, with 10 nucleotides matching TRBD1. CDR1 and CDR2 from the germline V gene are MDHEN and SYDVKM. The CDR3 is 16 amino acids. Trimming cost V 5 bases and J 7 bases; bases outside gene matches: 12. DNA of the CDR3: TGTGCCAGCAGTACCTCCGGGACAGGGGACAGGAATACGCAGTATTTT. Translating it yields CASSTSGTGDRNTQYF.

This clone showed up just a few times. The J gene is TRBJ1-2, the V gene TRBV19, with D possibly TRBD1 on 5 matching bases. The CDR3 has 13 amino acids. V shed 5 bases and J shed 5 bases, with 12 bases lying between them. Germline V gene data show CDR1 as LNHDA and CDR2 as SQIVND (reference sequence). The CDR3 spells CASSDRDFYGYTF. The DNA for the CDR3 is TGTGCCAGTAGTGACCGGGACTTTTATGGCTACACCTTC.

V is TRBV13 and J is TRBJ2-1, with 12 nucleotides matching TRBD2. This CDR3 is 13 amino acids long. The germline gives CDR1 PRHDT, CDR2 FYEKMQ (reference sequence). Trimming at V came to 8 bases and at J to 9 bases, leaving 5 bases not matched to a gene. CDR3 residues: CASGLAGGPEQFF. The CDR3 nucleotides read TGTGCCAGCGGGCTAGCGGGGGGGCCTGAGCAGTTCTTC.

This rearrangement joins TRBV28 to TRBJ1-1, with 9 bases that match TRBD1. Germline loops: CDR1 MDHEN, CDR2 SYDVKM. The CDR3 length is 15 residues. After removal of 5 bases from V and 3 bases from J, the junction contained 7 bases not matched to a gene. In DNA form, the CDR3 reads TGTGCCAGCAGTACGACGGGACAGGGCGACACTGAAGCTTTCTTT. Protein sequence: CASSTTGQGDTEAFF.